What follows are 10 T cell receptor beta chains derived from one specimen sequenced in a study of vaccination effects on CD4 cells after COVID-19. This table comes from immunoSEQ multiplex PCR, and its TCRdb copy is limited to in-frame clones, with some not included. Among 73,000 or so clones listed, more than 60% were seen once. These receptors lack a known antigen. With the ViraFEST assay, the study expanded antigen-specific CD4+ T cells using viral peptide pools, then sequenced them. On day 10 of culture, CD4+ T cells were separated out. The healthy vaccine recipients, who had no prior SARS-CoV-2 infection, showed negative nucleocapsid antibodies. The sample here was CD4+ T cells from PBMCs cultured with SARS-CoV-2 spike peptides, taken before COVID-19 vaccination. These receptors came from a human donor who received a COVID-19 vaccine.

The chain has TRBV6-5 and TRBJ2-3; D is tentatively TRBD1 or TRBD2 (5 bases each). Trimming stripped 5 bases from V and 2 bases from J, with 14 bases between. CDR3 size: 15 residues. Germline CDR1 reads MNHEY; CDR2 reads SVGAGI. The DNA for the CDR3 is TGTGCCAGCAGTCCGGGGCTTATCTACACAGATACGCAGTATTTT. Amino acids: CASSPGLIYTDTQYF.

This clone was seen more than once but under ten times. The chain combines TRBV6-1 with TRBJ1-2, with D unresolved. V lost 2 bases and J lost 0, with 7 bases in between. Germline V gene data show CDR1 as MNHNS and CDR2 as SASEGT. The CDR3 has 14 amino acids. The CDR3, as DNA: TGTGCCAGCAGTGAACTTCGGGCTAACTATGGCTACACCTTC. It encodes CASSELRANYGYTF.

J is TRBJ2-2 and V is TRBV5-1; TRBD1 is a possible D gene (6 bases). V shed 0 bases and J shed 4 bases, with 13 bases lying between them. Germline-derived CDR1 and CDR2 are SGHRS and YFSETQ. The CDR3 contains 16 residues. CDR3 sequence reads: CASSLAMDSSTGELFF. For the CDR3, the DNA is TGCGCCAGCAGCTTGGCCATGGACAGTTCCACCGGGGAGCTGTTTTTT.

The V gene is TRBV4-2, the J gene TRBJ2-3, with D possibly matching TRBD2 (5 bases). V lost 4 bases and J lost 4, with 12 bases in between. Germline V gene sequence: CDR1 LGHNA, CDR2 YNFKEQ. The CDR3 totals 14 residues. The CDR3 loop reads CASSRRGEADTQYF. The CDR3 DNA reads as TGTGCCAGCAGCCGTCGGGGAGAAGCAGATACGCAGTATTTT.

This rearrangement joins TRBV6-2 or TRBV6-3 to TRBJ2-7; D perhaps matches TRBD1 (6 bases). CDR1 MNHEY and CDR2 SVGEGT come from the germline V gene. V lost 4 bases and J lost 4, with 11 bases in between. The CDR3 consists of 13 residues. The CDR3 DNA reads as TGTGCCAGCAGTTGGACAGCCGCGTACGAGCAGTACGTC. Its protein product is CASSWTAAYEQYV.

CDR3 sequence (DNA): TGTGCCAGCAGGGTACAGGGTGGAGGCGCCTACGAGCAGTACGTC. As protein: CASRVQGGGAYEQYV. V and J are TRBV6-5 and TRBJ2-7, with D perhaps matching TRBD1 (6 bases). V was cut by 6 bases and J by 2 bases, with 17 bases left in between. Germline V CDR1 and CDR2: MNHEY, SVGAGI. CDR3 length: 15 amino acids.

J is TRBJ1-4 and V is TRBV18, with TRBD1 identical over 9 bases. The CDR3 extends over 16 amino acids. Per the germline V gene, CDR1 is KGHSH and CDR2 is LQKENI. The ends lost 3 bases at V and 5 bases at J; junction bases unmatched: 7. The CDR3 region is CASSPQRGQGNEKLFF. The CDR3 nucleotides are TGTGCCAGCTCACCGCAGAGGGGACAGGGAAATGAAAAACTGTTTTTT.

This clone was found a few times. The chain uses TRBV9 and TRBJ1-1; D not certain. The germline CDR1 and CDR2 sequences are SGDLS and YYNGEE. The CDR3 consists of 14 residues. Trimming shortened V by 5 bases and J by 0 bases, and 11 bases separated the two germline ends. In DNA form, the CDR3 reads TGTGCCAGCAGTGTGGCCCCGGTGAACACTGAAGCTTTCTTT. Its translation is CASSVAPVNTEAFF.

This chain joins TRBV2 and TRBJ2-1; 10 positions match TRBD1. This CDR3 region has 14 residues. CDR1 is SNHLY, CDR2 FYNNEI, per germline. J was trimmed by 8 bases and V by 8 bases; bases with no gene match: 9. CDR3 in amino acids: CASRRTGGGDEQFF. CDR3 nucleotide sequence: TGTGCCAGCCGACGGACAGGGGGTGGAGATGAGCAGTTCTTC. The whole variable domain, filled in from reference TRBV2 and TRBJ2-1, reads EPEVTQTPSHQVTQMGQEVILRCVPISNHLYFYWYRQILGQKVEFLVSFYNNEISEKSEIFDDQFSVERPDGSNFTLKIRSTKLEDSAMYFCASRRTGGGDEQFFGPGTRLTVL.

The DNA for the CDR3 is TGTGCCAGCAGCCGCTGGGGGCGGGGCCAGGAGGATACGCAGTATTTT. Protein product: CASSRWGRGQEDTQYF. The V gene is TRBV14, the J gene TRBJ2-3; tentatively, D is TRBD1 or TRBD2 (6 bases each). Per the germline V gene, CDR1 is SGHDN and CDR2 is FVKESK. Trimming removed 4 bases from V and 6 bases from J, with 20 bases in between. The CDR3 sequence is 16 residues long.